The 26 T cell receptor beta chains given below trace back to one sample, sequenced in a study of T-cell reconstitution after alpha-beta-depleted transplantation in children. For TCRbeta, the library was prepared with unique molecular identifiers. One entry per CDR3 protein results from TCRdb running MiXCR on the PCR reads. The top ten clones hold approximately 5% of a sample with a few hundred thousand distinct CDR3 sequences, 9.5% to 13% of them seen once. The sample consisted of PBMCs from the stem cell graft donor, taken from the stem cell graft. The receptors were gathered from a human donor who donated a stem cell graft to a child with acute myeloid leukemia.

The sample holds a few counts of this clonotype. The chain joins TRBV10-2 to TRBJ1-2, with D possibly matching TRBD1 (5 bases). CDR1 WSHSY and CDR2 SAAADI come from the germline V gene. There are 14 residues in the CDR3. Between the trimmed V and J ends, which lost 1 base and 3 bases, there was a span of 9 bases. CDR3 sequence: CASSEFEGYYGYTF. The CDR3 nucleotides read TGCGCCAGCAGTGAGTTCGAGGGGTACTATGGCTACACCTTC.

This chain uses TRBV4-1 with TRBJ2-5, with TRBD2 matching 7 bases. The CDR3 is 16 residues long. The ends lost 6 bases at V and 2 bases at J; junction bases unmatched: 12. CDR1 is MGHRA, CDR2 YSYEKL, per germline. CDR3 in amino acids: CASSEVSQGLQETQYF. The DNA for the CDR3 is TGCGCCAGCAGTGAGGTTTCTCAGGGACTACAAGAGACCCAGTACTTC.

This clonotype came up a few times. The CDR3 loop reads CAISGGGINYGYTF. CDR3 in DNA: TGTGCCATCAGTGGAGGGGGGATAAACTATGGCTACACCTTC. The rearrangement joins TRBV10-3 to TRBJ1-2; weak D call: TRBD1 (6 bases). Germline V lookup: CDR1 ENHRY, CDR2 SYGVKD. The CDR3 contains 14 residues. The germline V and J ends were trimmed by 4 bases and 2 bases, with 11 bases remaining between them.

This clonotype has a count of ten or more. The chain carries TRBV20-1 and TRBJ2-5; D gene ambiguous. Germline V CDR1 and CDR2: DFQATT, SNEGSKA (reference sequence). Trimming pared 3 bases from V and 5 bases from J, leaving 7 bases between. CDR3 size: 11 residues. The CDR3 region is CSASPAETQYF. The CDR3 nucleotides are TGCAGTGCTAGTCCCGCGGAGACCCAGTACTTC.

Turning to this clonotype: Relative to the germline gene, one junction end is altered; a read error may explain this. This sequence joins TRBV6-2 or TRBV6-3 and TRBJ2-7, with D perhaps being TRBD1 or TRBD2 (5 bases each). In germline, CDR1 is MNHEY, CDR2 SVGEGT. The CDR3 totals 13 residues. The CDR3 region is CASTRDEGYEQHF. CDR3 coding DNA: TGTGCCAGCACCCGGGACGAAGGCTACGAGCAGCACTTC.

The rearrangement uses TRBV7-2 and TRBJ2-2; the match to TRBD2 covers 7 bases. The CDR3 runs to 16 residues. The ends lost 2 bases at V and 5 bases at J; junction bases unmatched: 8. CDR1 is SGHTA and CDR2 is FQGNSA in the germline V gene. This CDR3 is CASSLSSGGRTGELFF. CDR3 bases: TGTGCCAGCAGCTTATCGTCGGGGGGACGAACCGGGGAGCTGTTTTTT. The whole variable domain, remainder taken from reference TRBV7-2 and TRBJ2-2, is GAGVSQSPSNKVTEKGKDVELRCDPISGHTALYWYRQSLGQGLEFLIYFQGNSAPDKSGLPSDRFSAERTGGSVSTLTIQRTQQEDSAVYLCASSLSSGGRTGELFFGEGSRLTVL.

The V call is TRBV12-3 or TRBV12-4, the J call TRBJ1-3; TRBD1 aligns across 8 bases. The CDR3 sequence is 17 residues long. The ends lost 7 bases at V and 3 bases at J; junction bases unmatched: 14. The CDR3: CASNIIMRQGLGNTIYF. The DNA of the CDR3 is TGTGCCAGCAATATTATCATGAGACAGGGGCTTGGAAACACCATATATTTT.

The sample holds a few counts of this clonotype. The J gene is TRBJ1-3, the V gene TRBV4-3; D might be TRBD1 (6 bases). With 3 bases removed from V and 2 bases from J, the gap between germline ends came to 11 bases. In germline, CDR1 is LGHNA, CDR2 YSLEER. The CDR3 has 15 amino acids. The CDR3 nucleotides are TGCGCCAGCAGCCACATACAGGGAGCTGGAAACACCATATATTTT. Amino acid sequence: CASSHIQGAGNTIYF.

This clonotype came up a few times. The CDR3 nucleotides read TGTGCCAGCAGCCCCCAGGCGACAGGGGCCGAGCAGTACTTC. Translated: CASSPQATGAEQYF. J is TRBJ2-7 and V is TRBV7-6; 8 nucleotides match TRBD1. V gave up 5 bases and J gave up 6 bases; unmatched junction bases: 9. CDR3 size: 14 residues. Germline CDR1 SGHVS, CDR2 FNYEAQ.

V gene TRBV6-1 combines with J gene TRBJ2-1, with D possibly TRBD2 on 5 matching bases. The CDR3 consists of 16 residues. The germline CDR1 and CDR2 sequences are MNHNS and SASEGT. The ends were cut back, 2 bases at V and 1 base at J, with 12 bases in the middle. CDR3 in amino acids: CASSESLAPSYNEQFF. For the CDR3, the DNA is TGTGCCAGCAGTGAAAGCCTAGCACCATCCTACAATGAGCAGTTCTTC.

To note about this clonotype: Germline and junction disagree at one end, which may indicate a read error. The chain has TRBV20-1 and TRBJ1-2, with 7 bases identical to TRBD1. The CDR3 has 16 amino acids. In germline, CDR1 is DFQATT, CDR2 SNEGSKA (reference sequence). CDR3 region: CCARDRVDRVGLGYTF. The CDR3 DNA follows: TGCTGTGCTAGAGATCGGGTCGACAGGGTCGGTCTTGGCTACACCTTC.

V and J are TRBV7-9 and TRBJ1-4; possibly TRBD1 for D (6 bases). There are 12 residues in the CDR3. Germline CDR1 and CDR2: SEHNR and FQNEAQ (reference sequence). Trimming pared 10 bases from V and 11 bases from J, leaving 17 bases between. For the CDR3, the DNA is TGTGCCACCGGGGCAGGGGAACAGAAACTGTTTTTT. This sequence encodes CATGAGEQKLFF.

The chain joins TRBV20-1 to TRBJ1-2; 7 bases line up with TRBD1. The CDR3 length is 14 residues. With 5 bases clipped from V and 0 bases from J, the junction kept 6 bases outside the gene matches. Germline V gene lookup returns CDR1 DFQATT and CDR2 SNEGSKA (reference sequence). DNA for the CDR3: TGCAGTGCTGGACCAGGACAGGCTAACTATGGCTACACCTTC. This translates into CSAGPGQANYGYTF.

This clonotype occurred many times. The CDR3 DNA reads as TGTGCCAGCAGACCTACAGGGGGCGCGGGAGGAAACACCATATATTTT. It yields the protein CASRPTGGAGGNTIYF. The chain links TRBV12-3 or TRBV12-4 to TRBJ1-3, with 9 positions matching TRBD1. The V gene end was trimmed by 6 bases and the J gene end by 4 bases; junction bases not matched to a gene: 10. This CDR3 is built from 16 residues.

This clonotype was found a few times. CDR3 nucleotide sequence: TGTGCCAGCAGCTTTCCGGGGGGTGGGACGAACACTGAAGCTTTCTTT. This sequence encodes CASSFPGGGTNTEAFF. The chain is built from TRBV7-9 and TRBJ1-1; a possible D gene is TRBD1 (5 bases). Germline CDR1 SEHNR, CDR2 FQNEAQ (reference sequence). Trimming left V 3 bases short and J 1 base short, with 15 bases between. This CDR3 comprises 16 residues.

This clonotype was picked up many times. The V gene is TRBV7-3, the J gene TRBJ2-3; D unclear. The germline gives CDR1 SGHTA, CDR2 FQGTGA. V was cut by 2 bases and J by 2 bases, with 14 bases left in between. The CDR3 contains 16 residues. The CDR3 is CASSLGVLPTTDTQYF. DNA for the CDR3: TGTGCCAGCAGCTTAGGGGTCCTCCCCACCACAGATACGCAGTATTTT.

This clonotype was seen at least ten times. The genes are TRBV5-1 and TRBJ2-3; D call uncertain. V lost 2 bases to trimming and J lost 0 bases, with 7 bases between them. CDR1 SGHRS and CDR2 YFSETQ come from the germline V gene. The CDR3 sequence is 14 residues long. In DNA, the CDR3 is TGCGCCAGCAGCTTTGGGGTTAGCACAGATACGCAGTATTTT. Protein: CASSFGVSTDTQYF. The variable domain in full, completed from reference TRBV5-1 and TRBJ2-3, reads KAGVTQTPRYLIKTRGQQVTLSCSPISGHRSVSWYQQTPGQGLQFLFEYFSETQRNKGNFPGRFSGRQFSNSRSEMNVSTLELGDSALYLCASSFGVSTDTQYFGPGTRLTVL.

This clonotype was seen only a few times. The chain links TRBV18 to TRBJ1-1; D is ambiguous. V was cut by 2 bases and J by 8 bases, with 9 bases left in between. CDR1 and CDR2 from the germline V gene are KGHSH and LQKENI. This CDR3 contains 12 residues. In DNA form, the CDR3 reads TGTGCCAGCTCACCATCGGAAGGCGAAGCTTTCTTT. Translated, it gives CASSPSEGEAFF.

CDR3 amino acids: CASSQVQGTGANVLTF. The DNA of the CDR3 is TGCGCCAGCAGCCAAGTTCAGGGGACCGGGGCCAACGTCCTGACTTTC. The rearrangement uses TRBV4-3 and TRBJ2-6, with D possibly being TRBD1 (6 bases). CDR3 length: 16 amino acids. The V end lost 1 base, the J end lost 4 bases, and 11 bases lay between the germline ends. Per germline, CDR1 LGHNA and CDR2 YSLEER.

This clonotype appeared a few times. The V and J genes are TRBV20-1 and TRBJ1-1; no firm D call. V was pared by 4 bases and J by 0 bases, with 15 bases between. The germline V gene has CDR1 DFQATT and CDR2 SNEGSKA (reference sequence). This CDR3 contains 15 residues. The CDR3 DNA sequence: TGCAGTGCTAATAAATTAGACATCCTGAACACTGAAGCTTTCTTT. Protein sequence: CSANKLDILNTEAFF.

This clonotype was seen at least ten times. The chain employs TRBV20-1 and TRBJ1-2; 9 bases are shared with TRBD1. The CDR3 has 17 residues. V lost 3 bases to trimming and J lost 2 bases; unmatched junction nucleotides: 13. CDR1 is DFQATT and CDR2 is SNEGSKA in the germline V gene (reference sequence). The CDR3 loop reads CSASSYWTGETNYGYTF. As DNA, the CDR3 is TGCAGTGCTAGTAGTTATTGGACAGGGGAAACGAACTATGGCTACACCTTC.

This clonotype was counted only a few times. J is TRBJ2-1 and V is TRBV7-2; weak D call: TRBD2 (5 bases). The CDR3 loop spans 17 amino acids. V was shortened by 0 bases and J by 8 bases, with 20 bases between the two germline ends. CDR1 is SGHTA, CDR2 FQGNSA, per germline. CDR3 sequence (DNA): TGTGCCAGCAGCTTAGCGCTTCGGCTAGCCAAGGGCGATGAGCAGTTCTTC. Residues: CASSLALRLAKGDEQFF.

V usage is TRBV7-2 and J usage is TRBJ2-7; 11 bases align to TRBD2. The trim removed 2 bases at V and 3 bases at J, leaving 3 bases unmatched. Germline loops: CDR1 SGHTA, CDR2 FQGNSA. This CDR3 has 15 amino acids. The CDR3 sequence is CASSLKGTSGYEQYF. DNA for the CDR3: TGTGCCAGCAGCTTAAAGGGGACTAGCGGCTACGAGCAGTACTTC.

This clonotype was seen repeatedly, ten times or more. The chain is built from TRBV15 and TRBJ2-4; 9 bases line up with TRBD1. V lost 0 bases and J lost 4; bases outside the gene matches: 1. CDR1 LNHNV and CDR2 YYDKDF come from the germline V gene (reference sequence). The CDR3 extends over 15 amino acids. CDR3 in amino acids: CATSRDGTGKNIQYF. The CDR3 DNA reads TGTGCCACCAGCAGAGATGGGACAGGGAAAAACATTCAGTACTTC.

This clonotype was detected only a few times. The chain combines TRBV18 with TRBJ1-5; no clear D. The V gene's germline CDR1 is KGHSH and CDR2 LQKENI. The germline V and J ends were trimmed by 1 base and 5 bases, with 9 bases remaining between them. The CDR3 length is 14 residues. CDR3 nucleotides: TGTGCCAGCTCACCACAGGGCGCGGATCAGCCCCAGCATTTT. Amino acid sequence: CASSPQGADQPQHF. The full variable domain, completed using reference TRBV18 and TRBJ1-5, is NAGVMQNPRHLVRRRGQEARLRCSPMKGHSHVYWYRQLPEEGLKFMVYLQKENIIDESGMPKERFSAEFPKEGPSILRIQQVVRGDSAAYFCASSPQGADQPQHFGDGTRLSIL.

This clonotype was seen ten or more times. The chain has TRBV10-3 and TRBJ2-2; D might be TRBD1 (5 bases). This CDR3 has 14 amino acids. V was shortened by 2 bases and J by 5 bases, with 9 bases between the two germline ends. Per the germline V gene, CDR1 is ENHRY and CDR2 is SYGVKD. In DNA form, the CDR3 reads TGTGCCATCAGTGAGGACAGCCCAACCGGGGAGCTGTTTTTT. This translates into CAISEDSPTGELFF.